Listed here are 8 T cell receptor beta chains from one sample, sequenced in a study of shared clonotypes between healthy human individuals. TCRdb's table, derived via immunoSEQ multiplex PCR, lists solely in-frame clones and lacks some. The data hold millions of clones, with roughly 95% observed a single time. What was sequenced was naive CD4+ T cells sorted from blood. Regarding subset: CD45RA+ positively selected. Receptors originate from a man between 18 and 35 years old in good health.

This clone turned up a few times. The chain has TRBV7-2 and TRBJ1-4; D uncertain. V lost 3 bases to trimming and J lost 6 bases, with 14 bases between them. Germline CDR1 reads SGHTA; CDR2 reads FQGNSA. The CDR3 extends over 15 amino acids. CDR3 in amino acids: CASSFGGPVDEKLFF. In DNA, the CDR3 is TGTGCCAGCAGCTTTGGCGGGCCGGTGGATGAAAAACTGTTTTTT.

CDR3 sequence: CASSTAGGFEAFF. CDR3 nucleotides: TGTGCCAGCAGCACCGCAGGGGGATTTGAAGCTTTCTTT. The rearrangement links TRBV6-5 to TRBJ1-1; 7 positions agree with TRBD1. This CDR3 has 13 residues. Germline assignment: CDR1 MNHEY and CDR2 SVGAGI. The trim removed 6 bases at V and 7 bases at J, leaving 8 bases unmatched.

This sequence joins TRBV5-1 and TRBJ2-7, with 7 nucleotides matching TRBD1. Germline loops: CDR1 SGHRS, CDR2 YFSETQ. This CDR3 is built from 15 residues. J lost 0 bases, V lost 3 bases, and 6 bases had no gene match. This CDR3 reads CASSSGTDSSYEQYF. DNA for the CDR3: TGCGCCAGCAGCTCTGGGACAGATAGCTCCTACGAGCAGTACTTC.

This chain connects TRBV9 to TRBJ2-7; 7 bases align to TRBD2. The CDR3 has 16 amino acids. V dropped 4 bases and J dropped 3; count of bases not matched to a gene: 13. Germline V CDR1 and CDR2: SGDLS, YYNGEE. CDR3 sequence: CASSPRFRAGIYEQYF. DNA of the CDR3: TGTGCCAGCAGCCCCCGGTTTCGAGCGGGGATCTACGAGCAGTACTTC.

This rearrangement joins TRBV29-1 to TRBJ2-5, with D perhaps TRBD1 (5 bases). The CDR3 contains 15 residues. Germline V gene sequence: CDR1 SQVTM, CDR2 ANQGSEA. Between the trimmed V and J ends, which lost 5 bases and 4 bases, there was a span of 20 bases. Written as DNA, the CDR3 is TGCAGCGTTCTCCACAGGTACAGCGCCACAGAGACCCAGTACTTC. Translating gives CSVLHRYSATETQYF.

CDR3 nucleotide sequence: TGCGCCAGCAGCTTAGGGACAGGGGGCATGAACCGAGAGACCCAGTACTTC. Amino acid sequence: CASSLGTGGMNRETQYF. This rearrangement joins TRBV5-1 to TRBJ2-5; TRBD1 matches at 12 bases. Germline trimming cut 2 bases from V and 4 bases from J; bases unmatched to any gene: 9. Germline V lookup: CDR1 SGHRS, CDR2 YFSETQ. The length of the CDR3 is 17 residues.

The CDR3 is CASSLVAVQETQYF. In nucleotides, the CDR3 is TGTGCCAGCAGCTTGGTGGCAGTCCAAGAGACCCAGTACTTC. This chain uses TRBV5-6 with TRBJ2-5, with no clear D. Germline assignment: CDR1 SGHDT and CDR2 YYEEEE. The length of the CDR3 is 14 residues. Trimming cost V 0 bases and J 1 base, with 7 bases left between them.

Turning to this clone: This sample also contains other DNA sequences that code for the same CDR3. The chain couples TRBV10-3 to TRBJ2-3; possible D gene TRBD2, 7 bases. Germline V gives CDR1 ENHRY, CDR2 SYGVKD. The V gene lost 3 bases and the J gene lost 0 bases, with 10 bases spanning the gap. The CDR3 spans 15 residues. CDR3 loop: CAISEGGGSTDTQYF. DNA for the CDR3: TGTGCCATCAGTGAAGGGGGGGGTAGCACAGATACGCAGTATTTT.